This T cell receptor beta chain originates from a study of molecular identifiers for immune sequencing clone quantification. Study results and limitations: The study found clones above 20 RNA copies held over 98% of effector molecules and under 1% in naive cells.

Of note for this clonotype: Its antigen is undetermined.

Preparation of the bulk TCR libraries relied on previously described methods and listed TCR primers. One entry per CDR3 protein, called by TCRdb with MiXCR from the PCR reads. The data show nearly 650,000 distinct CDR3 sequences, less than 30% seen once. Naive CD8 T cells were picked out by sorting for CD8+CD4-CCR7+CD45RA+. The CDR3 sequence is 14 residues long. Trimming cost V 4 bases and J 3 bases, with 13 bases left between them. The chain links TRBV12-3 or TRBV12-4 to TRBJ2-7; D ambiguous. Sequencing was done on a sample of naive CD8+ T cells from blood, with Jurkat cell RNA spiked in. Subset specified: FACS-sorted CD8+CD4-CCR7+CD45RA+ naive T cells. This TCR was recovered from a human donor in good health. Some libraries in this study had Jurkat cell RNA spiked in. CDR3 residues: CASSYSRTRYEQYF. CDR3 DNA sequence: TGTGCCAGCAGTTATTCCCGGACCCGCTACGAGCAGTACTTC.